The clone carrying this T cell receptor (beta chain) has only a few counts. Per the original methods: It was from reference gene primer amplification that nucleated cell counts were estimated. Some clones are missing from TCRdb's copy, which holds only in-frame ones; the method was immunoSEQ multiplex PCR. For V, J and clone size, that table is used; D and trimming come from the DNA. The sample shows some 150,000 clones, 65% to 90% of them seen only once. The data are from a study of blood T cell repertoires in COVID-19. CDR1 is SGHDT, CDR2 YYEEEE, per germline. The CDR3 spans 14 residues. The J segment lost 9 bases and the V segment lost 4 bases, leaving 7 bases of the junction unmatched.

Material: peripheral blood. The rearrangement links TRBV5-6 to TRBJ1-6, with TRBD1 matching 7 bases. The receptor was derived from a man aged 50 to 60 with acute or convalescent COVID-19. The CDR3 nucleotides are TGTGCCAGCAGCGCGGACAGGATAGGTTCACCCCTCCACTTT. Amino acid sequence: CASSADRIGSPLHF.